This TCR beta chain was recorded in a study of cytomegalovirus exposure and HLA in healthy donors (dated by TCRdb to the late 2010s). Looking at the study overall: An earlier analysis of under 600 of the donors reported 276 Gb of sequence data and 117 million unique TCR beta sequences from about 200 million T cells. An early release that covered several hundred HLA-typed donors contained approximately 300 gigabases of sequencing data and tens of millions of unique TCR sequences. Among the roughly 390 genotyped donors, 75% to 90% belonged to the genetic ancestry cluster associated with self-reported Caucasian donors. The study aimed to test whether signatures of past pathogen exposure could be identified by cataloging public T cell receptors. Using immunosequencing, the study profiled T cell repertoires from 666 subjects and related those repertoires to cytomegalovirus serostatus. In addition to the first cohort of 666 subjects, a separate validation cohort of 130 or so different subjects was used. To predict cytomegalovirus infection status, the study brought together high-throughput TCR immunosequencing, statistical association of individual TCRs with disease status, and machine learning. In a later analysis, previously published TCR beta repertoires from 550 to 700 donors were re-analyzed and high-resolution HLA genotyping was added so that TCR occurrence patterns could be studied. In the later analysis, no new phenotypic data were used to find candidate immune exposures; instead, reliance was placed on TCR beta sequences and their occurrence across donors. An earlier analysis of several hundred of the donors applied high-throughput TCR beta sequencing to assess whether each TCR beta V gene segment acted as functional or pseudogenic. Alongside the repertoire data, information on donor age, sex, ethnicity and CMV serostatus was compiled. A later genetic analysis used genome-wide SNP genotypes for about 55% of the 666 donors, treating that subset as a discovery cohort. All discovery cohort repertoires had been generated using a single sequencing platform. HLA typing covered class I and class II loci at four-digit resolution. The number of typed donors differed by locus: roughly 629-640 for A, B, C, DRB1 and DQB1; 500 to 550 for DQA1; around 580 for DPA1; and roughly 470 for DPB1. Roughly 5 DR-DQ haplotypes were handled as single units for association and clustering, since linkage in the cohort was strong. On average, roughly 240,000 unique TCR beta nucleotide sequences were sequenced per donor among 300 to 500 genotyped donors of the cohort, with roughly 18% of those sequences being non-productive. The study at large found these results: Correlated functional status among segregating V segments might reflect linkage disequilibrium, but an unknown experimental factor could not be ruled out. Roughly uniform sequencing depth across donors was assumed in presence/absence analyses, although this assumption may not hold. In vitro tests confirmed that a few of the cytomegalovirus-associated TCR beta chains recognize cytomegalovirus antigens. This cohort had only TCR beta chains sequenced, and the lack of alpha or paired-chain data limited which features could be detected. The only immune exposure information available for the cohort was CMV serostatus. Because counts were too low, 15 or so rarely observed V segments, including chromosome 9 orphons, were excluded from the earlier analysis of under 650 of the donors. It was suggested by the authors that the approach could potentially be generalized to other disease states and immunological phenotypes. A further reported finding was that TCR beta sequences accurately predicted the HLA-A and HLA-B alleles for most subjects in the first cohort. The study listed 164 TCR beta chains as associated with cytomegalovirus. A later analysis found that TCR association rates varied across HLA loci, with DRB1 alleles showing the most associated TCRs and HLA-C alleles the fewest. In an earlier analysis of about 600 of the donors, most TCR beta V segments appeared in productive rearrangements about 90% or about 30% of the time, broadly matching IMGT annotations. Compared with equally common non-associated chains, HLA-associated TCR beta chains in a later analysis were more clonally expanded and had lower generation probabilities. In a later genetic analysis, fewer N-insertions in productive TCRs were reported among donors in an Asian-associated ancestry cluster than the roughly 700-donor mean. V-gene and J-gene trimming of TCR beta chains was associated with a missense DCLRE1C variant in a later genetic analysis, and the association was replicated in an independent cohort. A group of highly shared sequence variants was considered likely to be a technical artifact of the sequencing pipeline. Because HLA typing was unavailable for some donors at each locus, only the typed subset was used in association tests. Some IMGT-functional V segments, including TRBV6-2 and TRBV6-3, could not be told apart with the 87-base-pair reads, so those segments were excluded. While some public TCRs were present in many individuals, most TCR sequences turned up only very rarely across donors. A later analysis found that most CMV-associated TCR beta chains appeared HLA-restricted, with HLA associations seemingly driven largely by CMV exposure. In a later analysis, several top co-occurrence clusters were reported to appear linked to parvovirus B19, influenza, CMV and Epstein-Barr virus. At a false discovery rate of 0.05, a later analysis linked some 18,000 TCR beta sequences to specific HLA alleles. Assigning TCR associations to individual alleles was difficult when HLA alleles, especially DR and DQ, strongly co-occurred. In both the original and validation cohorts, the classifier was reported to diagnose cytomegalovirus status with high specificity and sensitivity.

Preparation of the library involved the immunoSEQ multiplex PCR assay. For the multiplex PCR, a mixture combining 60 forward primers for TCR Vbeta segments and 13 reverse primers for TCR Jbeta segments was used. The CDR3 region of rearranged TCR beta genes was amplified from genomic DNA by a multiplex PCR assay. The Illumina HiSeq System was used to sequence the amplified TCR beta libraries as 87-base-pair reads. The published analysis was carried out like this. A later analysis counted about 80 million unique TCR beta chains across the 550 to 800 repertoires, and 10 million to 11 million of these chains were shared by at least two donors. Raw reads were error-corrected and collapsed into unique sequences by a nearest-neighbor algorithm in which closely related sequences were merged to remove PCR and sequencing errors. Alignment of CDR3 sequences to IMGT reference sequences was used to assign V, D and J gene segments. Each retained sequence needed at least a six-nucleotide match to both a V gene segment and a J gene segment. Rearrangements were called productive when the CDR3 lacked stop codons and stayed in frame with V and J; all others were non-productive. Following IMGT convention, CDR3 was defined as the stretch from the second conserved V-encoded cysteine up to the conserved J-encoded phenylalanine. Sequences without an unambiguous match to a single V gene segment were excluded from the earlier analysis of 450 to 750 of the donors. In an earlier analysis of 587 of the donors, a V segment was called functional when productive rearrangements were above 56.7%, and segregating when the standard deviation between donors exceeded 5%. To diagnose cytomegalovirus status from the catalog of TCR beta chain sequences, a statistical classification framework was built. In a later analysis, V and J genes were assigned by comparing TCR nucleotide sequences against IMGT/GENE-DB human TR gene sequences. In a later analysis, CDR3 sequences and most-parsimonious VDJ recombination scenarios were assigned using the TCRdist pipeline. In a later analysis, each TCR beta chain was defined by its CDR3 amino acid sequence together with its V-gene family, and reads lacking a unique V-gene family were excluded. A later analysis removed 450 to 600 highly shared, low-generation-probability nucleotide sequences to deal with suspected cross-contamination and a sequencing artifact. A later analysis calculated a clonal expansion index for each public chain from normalized within-repertoire ranks of inferred template counts. In a later analysis, generation probabilities were computed using a VDJ recombination model fitted to out-of-frame rearrangements, and the results were checked against IGoR. In a later analysis, TCR-TCR, TCR-HLA and TCR-CMV co-occurrence was scored with hypergeometric tests, and a repertoire-size bias correction was applied to TCR pairs. To estimate false discovery rates, a later analysis permuted the HLA or CMV assignments 20 times. A later analysis grouped co-occurring TCRs with DBSCAN, adding TCRdist sequence similarity when clustering within HLA-allele-positive subsets. For co-occurrence clustering, repertoires with fewer than 30,000 or more than 120,000 public chains were excluded, along with four or five repertoires with anomalous nucleotide sharing. The table was pulled from immuneACCESS by TCRdb, which kept in-frame rearrangements only. Such tables lose some clones; where checked, under half of the loss comes from unresolved V genes, and the rest has no known cause. That table gives V, J and clone size, and the DNA gave D and trimming. The sample includes 200,000 to 250,000 clones, with approximately 82% observed a single time. The ten biggest clones cover more than 0.5% of the sample.

From the cysteine up to the phenylalanine, the CDR3 has a length of 15 residues. The entry retains the CDR3 DNA only, 45 bases that are in frame from base 1. Between the V and J ends, shortened by 1 base and 10 bases respectively, the junction contains 14 bases. Comment on this clone: This receptor's antigen is unknown. Base qualities are not recorded, but no much larger clone differs from it by a single base.

The cohort was made up of about 670 healthy bone marrow donors. At the time of sampling, every cohort member was nominally healthy, though immune exposures that went unrecorded were likely present. The donor was CMV seronegative and belonged to the group of more than 300 seronegative cohort members. Each donor provided a peripheral blood sample, and peripheral blood mononuclear cells were used for TCR beta sequencing. Genomic DNA was extracted from the blood cell samples with the Qiagen DNeasy Blood Extraction Kit. In this chain, TRBV23-1 is recombined with TRBJ1-6, with the D gene not confidently named. Being an ORF, TRBV23-1 has a function that is uncertain. This TCR was sampled from a woman aged 40 to 50 in good health and CMV-seronegative. Material: PBMCs. The DNA is TGCGCCAGCAGTCAATTGAGGATTTCGCAATCACCCCTCCACTTT. Translated, it reads CASSQLRISQSPLHF.